This entry features one TCR beta chain sequence. Its antigen is currently unknown. The entry originates in a study of blood T cells in healthy people across ages. Study conclusions and caveats: Across the age range, TCR beta diversity per million T cells fell in a roughly linear way.

A sample-barcoded 5' primer and a J-beta primer mix were used in a second PCR of about 7 to 12 cycles. MiXCR, applied by TCRdb to the 5' RACE reads, yields one record per CDR3 protein. The table shows hundreds of thousands of distinct CDR3 sequences, with roughly three fifths occurring only once. V was pared by 1 base and J by 1 base, with 18 bases between. CDR3 length: 18 amino acids. Sequencing used blood. This TCR derives from a man aged 40-49 years in good health. The rearrangement uses TRBV12-3 or TRBV12-4 and TRBJ2-3, with a possible D match to TRBD1 (6 bases). The CDR3 protein is CASSLDVGQPSGTDTQYF. For the CDR3, the DNA is TGTGCCAGCAGTTTAGATGTAGGACAGCCCTCAGGCACAGATACGCAGTATTTT.